This is a list of T cell receptor beta chains from one sample in a study of blood T cells in healthy people across ages. TCRdb recomputed calls from the 5' RACE reads with MiXCR, one row per CDR3 protein. This table has roughly 800,000 distinct CDR3 sequences, roughly 53% appearing once. Specimen: blood. These receptors were taken from a man older than 75 in good health. Each CDR3 is given with its conserved first and last residue. D genes are given only for firm matches. The size entry is marked missing in some rows and otherwise reads once, few, many or a size class.

TRBV11-2	TRBD2	TRBJ2-3	few	CASSFGSGRGGRYAYF	TGTGCCAGCAGCTTCGGTAGCGGGAGAGGGGGCAGATACGCGTATTTT
TRBV20-1	TRBD1	TRBJ2-7	.	CSGPGQGSDEQYF	TGCAGTGGTCCGGGACAGGGGTCGGACGAGCAGTACTTC
TRBV25-1	TRBD1	TRBJ1-1	.	CASSEEGTGDSSEAFF	TGTGCCAGCAGTGAAGAGGGGACAGGGGATTCAAGTGAAGCTTTCTTT
TRBV27	TRBD2	TRBJ2-1	.	CASSLSPGRVYNEQFF	TGTGCCAGCAGTTTATCGCCCGGGAGGGTTTACAATGAGCAGTTCTTC
TRBV29-1	.	TRBJ2-7	once	CSVGGGMGSYEQYF	TGCAGCGTTGGTGGGGGGATGGGCTCCTACGAGCAGTACTTC
TRBV2	.	TRBJ1-2	.	CASGTGGVGGYTF	TGTGCCAGCGGGACCGGTGGGGTAGGGGGCTACACCTTC
TRBV30	.	TRBJ1-5	.	CAWSVGSSNQPQHF	TGTGCCTGGAGTGTCGGCAGTAGCAATCAGCCCCAGCATTTT
TRBV4-1	TRBD1	TRBJ1-2	.	CARSHRDSILWSLGYTF	TGCGCCCGCAGCCATCGGGACAGCATCCTTTGGTCGCTTGGCTACACCTTC
TRBV29-1	TRBD1	TRBJ2-7	few	CSVPGQGFYEQYF	TGCAGCGTGCCGGGACAGGGTTTCTACGAGCAGTACTTC
TRBV29-1	.	TRBJ2-1	.	CSVGRVVGEQFF	TGCAGCGTTGGACGGGTAGTGGGCGAGCAGTTCTTC
TRBV9	TRBD2	TRBJ2-5	few	CASSVAAGAETQYF	TGTGCCAGCAGCGTAGCCGCGGGAGCGGAGACCCAGTACTTC
TRBV7-9	.	TRBJ2-1	.	CASGVEQFF	TGTGCCAGCGGGGTAGAGCAGTTCTTC
TRBV12-3/TRBV12-4	TRBD2	TRBJ2-4	few	CASSSSGRAPAKNIQYF	TGTGCCAGCAGCTCTAGCGGGAGGGCCCCGGCCAAAAACATTCAGTACTTC
TRBV6-6	TRBD1	TRBJ2-5	many	CASSYLGTGLETQYF	TGTGCCAGCAGTTACTTGGGGACAGGATTAGAGACCCAGTACTTC
TRBV6-5	TRBD1	TRBJ1-6	.	CASSIMRQGHSPLHF	TGTGCCAGCAGCATAATGCGACAGGGACATTCACCCCTCCACTTT
TRBV12-3/TRBV12-4	TRBD2	TRBJ2-5	.	CASTLAGGPETQYF	TGTGCCAGCACCCTAGCGGGAGGGCCGGAGACCCAGTACTTC
TRBV7-2	.	TRBJ2-1	.	CASSKDAASYNEQFF	TGTGCCAGCAGCAAGGACGCTGCCTCCTACAATGAGCAGTTCTTC
TRBV7-2	TRBD2	TRBJ2-1	.	CASSLDRLAGAREQFF	TGTGCCAGCAGCTTAGACCGACTAGCGGGAGCAAGGGAGCAGTTCTTC
TRBV4-1	.	TRBJ2-7	few	CASSLNRNYEQYF	TGCGCCAGCAGCCTGAACAGGAACTACGAGCAGTACTTC
TRBV9	TRBD2	TRBJ2-3	few	CASSHTLAGSTDTQYF	TGTGCCAGCAGCCACACGCTAGCGGGGAGCACAGATACGCAGTATTTT
TRBV29-1	.	TRBJ2-1	.	CSVPLVLGDEQFF	TGCAGCGTACCACTAGTACTGGGGGATGAGCAGTTCTTC
TRBV9	.	TRBJ2-7	few	CASSVSQSSYEQYF	TGTGCCAGTAGCGTATCACAGAGCTCCTACGAGCAGTACTTC
TRBV12-5	TRBD2	TRBJ2-7	.	CASGTRGGLNEQYF	TGTGCTAGTGGCACGCGGGGGGGACTAAACGAGCAGTACTTC
TRBV5-1	.	TRBJ1-5	.	CASSPGGINQPQHF	TGCGCCAGCAGCCCGGGGGGGATCAATCAGCCCCAGCATTTT
TRBV6-2/TRBV6-3	.	TRBJ2-7	.	CASSYSTGTREQYF	TGTGCCAGCAGTTACTCGACAGGGACTCGCGAGCAGTACTTC
TRBV7-3	.	TRBJ2-2	.	CASSLNGGLTGELFF	TGTGCCAGCAGCTTAAACGGAGGGCTGACCGGGGAGCTGTTTTTT
TRBV14	TRBD2	TRBJ2-1	once	CASTLAGGPVNEQFF	TGTGCCAGCACACTAGCGGGAGGGCCGGTGAATGAGCAGTTCTTC
TRBV20-1	.	TRBJ2-3	few	CSASGAGAGDTQYF	TGCAGTGCCTCAGGGGCGGGGGCTGGGGATACGCAGTATTTT
TRBV3-1	.	TRBJ2-7	.	CASSQPGRAAEQYF	TGTGCCAGCAGCCAACCGGGACGGGCAGCCGAGCAGTACTTC
TRBV20-1	TRBD2	TRBJ2-1	.	CSATSGSDSYNEQFF	TGCAGTGCTACCAGCGGGAGTGACTCCTACAATGAGCAGTTCTTC
TRBV3-1	.	TRBJ1-6	.	CASSQSPEEGSPLHF	TGTGCCAGCAGCCAAAGTCCGGAAGAAGGATCACCCCTCCACTTT
TRBV12-3/TRBV12-4	.	TRBJ2-7	once	CASSLNRRHYEQYF	TGTGCCAGCAGTTTGAACAGGCGGCACTACGAGCAGTACTTC
TRBV29-1	.	TRBJ2-7	.	CSGISGQNYEQYF	TGCAGCGGCATCTCCGGACAGAACTACGAGCAGTACTTC
TRBV7-2	.	TRBJ2-7	.	CASSFNPVVYEQYF	TGTGCCAGCAGCTTCAACCCAGTTGTCTACGAGCAGTACTTC
TRBV9	TRBD2	TRBJ2-2	.	CASSERETSGRAMYGELFF	TGTGCCAGCAGCGAAAGGGAGACTAGCGGGAGGGCTATGTACGGAGAGCTGTTTTTT
TRBV4-1	TRBD1	TRBJ2-1	.	CASSQDQWGQPRDEQFF	TGCGCCAGCAGCCAAGATCAGTGGGGACAGCCAAGGGATGAGCAGTTCTTC
TRBV3-1	.	TRBJ2-7	few	CASSQGRAGTYEQYF	TGTGCCAGCAGCCAAGGGAGAGCAGGTACCTACGAGCAGTACTTC
TRBV18	.	TRBJ1-2	many	CASSPDSYGYTF	TGTGCCAGCAGTCCTGACAGCTATGGCTACACCTTC
TRBV27	TRBD1	TRBJ2-5	few	CASSFGTGGETQYF	TGTGCCAGCAGTTTTGGGACAGGGGGGGAGACCCAGTACTTC
TRBV20-1	.	TRBJ1-4	.	CSAHRGAGEKLFF	TGCAGTGCTCACCGGGGGGCAGGGGAAAAACTGTTTTTT
TRBV5-5	.	TRBJ2-1	.	CASRPVGTPNTYNEQFF	TGTGCCAGCAGGCCGGTTGGGACTCCCAATACCTACAATGAGCAGTTCTTC
TRBV7-2	.	TRBJ2-7	.	CASSRGTADSYEQYF	TGTGCCAGCAGCCGGGGGACGGCCGACTCCTACGAGCAGTACTTC
TRBV6-5	TRBD2	TRBJ2-1	few	CASSALRGRATFF	TGTGCCAGCAGTGCACTCCGCGGGAGGGCCACGTTCTTC
TRBV3-1	.	TRBJ2-1	few	CASSPMGERAYNEQFF	TGTGCCAGCAGCCCCATGGGGGAGAGGGCCTACAATGAGCAGTTCTTC
TRBV6-6	TRBD1	TRBJ1-3	.	CASTITGGRSGNTIYF	TGTGCCAGCACTATTACAGGGGGCAGGTCTGGAAACACCATATATTTT
TRBV9	.	TRBJ2-3	.	CASSPGGTTDTRYF	TGTGCCAGCAGCCCGGGGGGCACCACAGATACGCGGTATTTT
TRBV28	.	TRBJ1-5	.	CATIPGHRVTPQHF	TGTGCCACTATACCGGGACACCGAGTCACGCCCCAGCATTTT
TRBV7-9	TRBD2	TRBJ2-7	.	CASSAAGLADPKGYNEQYF	TGTGCCAGCAGCGCGGCGGGACTAGCGGACCCAAAGGGATACAATGAGCAGTACTTC
TRBV5-1	.	TRBJ2-5	.	CASSFLQGGGETQYF	TGCGCCAGCAGTTTTCTTCAGGGGGGCGGAGAGACCCAGTACTTC
TRBV24-1	TRBD1	TRBJ2-1	.	CATSAADRGGNEQFF	TGTGCCACCAGTGCCGCCGACAGGGGAGGCAATGAGCAGTTCTTC
TRBV6-6	.	TRBJ1-4	few	CASTRGGVSEKLFF	TGTGCCAGCACCCGAGGGGGGGTGTCCGAAAAACTGTTTTTT
TRBV25-1	.	TRBJ1-6	few	CATSGIPSPMGNSPLHF	TGTGCCACCTCCGGGATACCCTCACCTATGGGTAATTCACCCCTCCACTTT
TRBV15	.	TRBJ2-1	few	CATSRGTGKAGVRDEQFF	TGTGCCACCAGCAGAGGGACAGGGAAAGCGGGAGTGAGGGATGAGCAGTTCTTC
TRBV28	.	TRBJ2-7	few	CASSISGSYEQYF	TGTGCCAGCAGTATCTCAGGGAGCTACGAGCAGTACTTC
TRBV28	.	TRBJ2-7	.	CASSGVSYEQYF	TGTGCCAGCAGTGGAGTCTCCTACGAGCAGTACTTC
TRBV5-1	.	TRBJ2-1	.	CASSSVSNPEQFF	TGCGCCAGCAGCTCGGTTAGTAATCCTGAGCAGTTCTTC
TRBV20-1	.	TRBJ2-7	.	CSARVGTIGYEQYF	TGCAGTGCTAGAGTGGGAACCATAGGCTACGAGCAGTACTTC
TRBV20-1	.	TRBJ2-1	few	CSARQSQNEQFF	TGCAGTGCCAGACAGTCGCAAAATGAGCAGTTCTTC
TRBV21-1	.	TRBJ1-6	.	CASRAGPSSYNSPLHF	TGTGCCAGCAGGGCGGGGCCCAGCTCCTATAATTCACCCCTCCACTTT
TRBV5-1	TRBD2	TRBJ2-1	.	CASYNGLVGNEQFF	TGCGCCAGCTATAATGGACTAGTGGGCAATGAGCAGTTCTTC